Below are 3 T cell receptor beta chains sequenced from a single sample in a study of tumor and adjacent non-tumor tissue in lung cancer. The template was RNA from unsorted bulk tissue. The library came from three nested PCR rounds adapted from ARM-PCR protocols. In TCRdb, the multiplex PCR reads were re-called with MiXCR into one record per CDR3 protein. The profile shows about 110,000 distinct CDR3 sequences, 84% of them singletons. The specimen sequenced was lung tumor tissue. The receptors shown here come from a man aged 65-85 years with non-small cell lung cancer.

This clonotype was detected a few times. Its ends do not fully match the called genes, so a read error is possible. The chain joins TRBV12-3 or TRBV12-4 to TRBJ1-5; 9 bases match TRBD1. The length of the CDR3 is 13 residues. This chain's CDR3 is CVSSWDRVQPQHF. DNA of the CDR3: TGTGTCAGCAGTTGGGACAGGGTTCAGCCCCAACATTTT.

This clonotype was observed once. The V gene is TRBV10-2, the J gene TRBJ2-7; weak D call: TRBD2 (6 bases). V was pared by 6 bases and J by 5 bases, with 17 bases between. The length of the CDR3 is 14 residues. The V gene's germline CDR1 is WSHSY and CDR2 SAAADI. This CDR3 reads CASRPAGTRNEQYF. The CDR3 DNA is TGCGCCAGCAGGCCAGCCGGGACTCGGAACGAGCAGTACTTC.

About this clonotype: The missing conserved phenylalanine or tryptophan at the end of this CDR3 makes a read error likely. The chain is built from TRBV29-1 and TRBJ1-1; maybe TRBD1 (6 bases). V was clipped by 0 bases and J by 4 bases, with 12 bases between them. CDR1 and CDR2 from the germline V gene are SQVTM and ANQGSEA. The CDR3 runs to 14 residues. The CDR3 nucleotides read TGCAGCGTTGAAGAGGGGGCTGCTGGCACTGAAGCTTTCTCT. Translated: CSVEEGAAGTEAFS.